This T cell receptor beta chain originates from a study of cytotoxic CD8 clonotypes in ibrutinib-treated CLL (dated by TCRdb to the early 2020s). Regarding the complete study: The cohort included roughly 15 treatment-naive and roughly 10 relapsed/refractory patients; approximately 17 were IGHV unmutated. Responses were partial in roughly 24 patients and complete in 2; after median around 72 months follow-up, roughly 15 stayed in remission and 12 progressed. Response samples were obtained after a median of approximately 12 months of treatment, with a range of about 6 to 36 months. Samples averaged about 260,000 productive templates and 94,082 productive rearrangements. Longitudinal samples were obtainable from about 30% of the roughly 90 participants in the trial. Cryopreserved peripheral blood mononuclear cells were obtained before treatment, at response, and at either sustained remission or disease progression. Every remission and progressive disease sample was obtained while ibrutinib was still being received by the patients. On the study overall, not on this receptor specifically: An increase in clonality was observed at ibrutinib response, with clonality remaining stable during sustained remission and falling back toward baseline at progression. Baseline clonality exceeded that of age-matched healthy donors and correlated strongly with circulating CD8+ T-cell counts. Lymph node repertoires were not examined, and the timing of sampling was not matched between patients in sustained remission and those whose disease progressed. Public clonotypes were rare and either shrank or stayed stable during treatment, and the rise in clonality at ibrutinib response reflected expansion of private clonotypes.

CDR1 and CDR2 were assigned from the germline V gene as SGHRS and YFSETQ. Clipping removes 4 bases from V and 2 bases from J, with 3 as the unmatched junction base count. The CDR3 goes from the cysteine to the phenylalanine over 15 residues. Only the CDR3 DNA is retained, 45 bases long and in frame from the first base. Worth noting for this clone: The antigen it recognizes is unknown. No per-base quality is available; no much larger clone lies one base away.

On a MiSeq, deep resolution sequencing aimed for a depth between 1 in 1 million and 1 in 200,000 T cells, with each clonotype covered roughly 10x on average. The immunoSEQ hsTCRB Kit was used to generate TCR beta libraries. Concerning the study's data processing: The data were analyzed with ImmunoSEQ Analyzer and ImmunoSEQ Data Assistant, and V, D and J gene assignments followed IMGT definitions. Clonality was computed as one minus normalized Shannon entropy of productive rearrangement frequencies, ranging from 0 to 1. Only overrepresented clonotypes making up at least 0.05% of each patient's repertoire were included in the public clonotype analysis. Repertoires from approximately 12 age-matched healthy donors in immuneACCESS were used as clonality controls. TCRdb stores this immuneACCESS table with in-frame sequences only. Part of the clones is absent; in the studies checked, under half of the shortfall reflects unresolved V genes, and no reason is known for the rest. V and J calls and clone size follow that table, whereas D and trimming were derived from the DNA. The sample records some 100,000 clones, 58% of which are singletons. Around a third of the sample is taken by the ten largest.

The sample's time point label, decoded: around 2 years on ibrutinib. For TCR beta library preparation, about 2.1 micrograms of genomic DNA were extracted from the cryopreserved PBMCs. Longitudinal blood samples from CLL patients receiving ibrutinib monotherapy were subjected to high-throughput TCR beta sequencing. Patients were enrolled in a phase 2 open-label single-center ibrutinib monotherapy trial. Recombination linked TRBV5-1 to TRBJ2-5; 12 bases in the middle match TRBD2. The sample consisted of PBMCs, taken after 24 months of ibrutinib treatment. The source is a human donor with chronic lymphocytic leukemia. The sequenced DNA: TGCGCCAGCAGCGGAGGGACTAGCGGGCAAGAGACCCAGTACTTC. Translated, this gives CASSGGTSGQETQYF.